Listed below are T cell receptor beta chains from one sample, sequenced in a study of PD-L1 blockade in urothelial cancer. The repertoire was sequenced with immunoSEQ multiplex PCR; TCRdb's copy has only in-frame clones and lacks some. The data hold around 20,000 clones, with around nine tenths observed a single time. The sample here was PBMCs, taken around atezolizumab (anti-PD-L1) treatment. The receptors here all came from a man aged 50-59 years with urothelial cancer. Both conserved end residues are part of each CDR3. Each record gives: clone size, V gene, J gene, D gene, CDR3 DNA, CDR3 protein. D genes are given only for firm matches. Clone size, where shown, is once, few, many, or a class for clones that have expanded.

>few|TRBV7-9|TRBJ2-7|TRBD1
TGTGCCAGCAGCTCCGACAGGGGCGCCTACGAGCAGTACTTC
CASSSDRGAYEQYF
>NA|TRBV12-5|TRBJ1-2|NA
TGTGCTAGTGCAATTTCAGGGCAAGGCTACACCTTC
CASAISGQGYTF
>NA|TRBV10-2|TRBJ1-4|NA
TGCGCCAGCCGAGGGTTCGCAACTAATGAAAAACTGTTTTTT
CASRGFATNEKLFF
>NA|TRBV7-2|TRBJ2-7|TRBD1
TGTGCCAGCAGCTCCACGCGGGGGACAGGGGGGTACGAGCAGTACTTC
CASSSTRGTGGYEQYF
>NA|TRBV10-2|TRBJ2-7|TRBD1
TGCGCCAGCAGGCCGACAGGGGTCACCTACGAGCAGTACTTC
CASRPTGVTYEQYF
>NA|TRBV30|TRBJ2-1|TRBD2
TGTGCCTGGAGGGGACTAGCGATCAGCTCCTACAATGAGCAGTTCTTC
CAWRGLAISSYNEQFF
>NA|TRBV27|TRBJ1-5|NA
TGTGCCAGCAGTCCAGGTACTGGAGGAATCAATCAGCCCCAGCATTTT
CASSPGTGGINQPQHF
>once|TRBV5-6|TRBJ1-6|NA
TGTGCCAGCAGCACCGGGTCCTCCAGCTCCTATAATTCACCCCTCCACTTT
CASSTGSSSSYNSPLHF
>NA|TRBV10-1|TRBJ2-7|TRBD1
TGCGCCAGCAGTCCGACAGGGCGTCGCGAGCAGTACTTC
CASSPTGRREQYF
>NA|TRBV18|TRBJ2-2|TRBD1
TGTGCCAGCTCACCGACAGGGGTTCCCGGGGAGCTGTTTTTT
CASSPTGVPGELFF
>NA|TRBV15|TRBJ1-2|NA
TGTGCCACCAGCAGAGCCAGTAACTATGGCTACACCTTC
CATSRASNYGYTF
>few|TRBV6-5|TRBJ2-2|TRBD1
TGTGCCAGCAGTTTCAGGACAGGGAAGGTGACCGGGGAGCTGTTTTTT
CASSFRTGKVTGELFF
>NA|TRBV14|TRBJ2-7|TRBD2
TGTGCCAGCAGCCGACTATTTGAGGAGCGGGAGGGCCCCACCTACGAGCAGTACTTC
CASSRLFEEREGPTYEQYF
>NA|TRBV4-3|TRBJ1-6|NA
TGCGCCAGCAGCCAAGATGGCAGAAGCTCCTATAATTCACCCCTCCACTTT
CASSQDGRSSYNSPLHF
>few|TRBV27|TRBJ2-3|TRBD1
TGTGCCAGCAGTTTAGACAGGGGCACAGATACGCAGTATTTT
CASSLDRGTDTQYF
>NA|TRBV9|TRBJ1-2|TRBD1
TGTGCCAGCAGCGTAGGGGCACAGGGGGCATATGGCTACACCTTC
CASSVGAQGAYGYTF
>once|TRBV2|TRBJ2-3|TRBD1
TGTGCCAGCAGTGAGTACCCAGGGACAGCATACACAGATACGCAGTATTTT
CASSEYPGTAYTDTQYF
>NA|TRBV7-8|TRBJ1-6|TRBD1
TGTGCCAGCAGCAACCCGGGACAGGCGGGCTCCCTCCACTTT
CASSNPGQAGSLHF
>NA|TRBV19|TRBJ1-5|TRBD1
TGTGCCAGTAGTACAGGACAGGGCAATCAGCCCCAGCATTTT
CASSTGQGNQPQHF
>NA|TRBV7-2|TRBJ1-2|NA
TGTGCCAGCAGCTATAATAGGGGAGGTTATGGCTACACCTTC
CASSYNRGGYGYTF
>NA|TRBV28|TRBJ2-5|TRBD1
TGTGCCATTGGGACAGGGGGAGGGGAGACCCAGTACTTC
CAIGTGGGETQYF
>NA|TRBV27|TRBJ1-2|TRBD1
TGTGCCAGCAGTCCCCGGACAGGGGACGGCTACACCTTC
CASSPRTGDGYTF
>few|TRBV28|TRBJ2-7|NA
TGTGCCAGCAGTTCCCGGCCATGGGCCACCTACGAGCAGTACTTC
CASSSRPWATYEQYF
>NA|TRBV6-6|TRBJ2-3|NA
TGTGCCAGCAGTTACGGGGGGAACACAGATACGCAGTATTTT
CASSYGGNTDTQYF
>NA|TRBV27|TRBJ1-5|NA
TGTGCCAGCAGTGTATACGGTAGCAATCAGCCCCAGCATTTT
CASSVYGSNQPQHF
>NA|TRBV7-7|TRBJ2-7|NA
TGTGCCAGCAGCTTTGCAGGGTCTAAAGAGCAGTACTTC
CASSFAGSKEQYF
>NA|TRBV29-1|TRBJ2-1|TRBD1
TGCAGCGTTCGTGACAGGGGTTTCTCCAATGAGCAGTTCTTC
CSVRDRGFSNEQFF
>once|TRBV30|TRBJ2-7|TRBD1
TGTGCCTGGAGTGTATCCAGGGGGCCCTACGAGCAGTACTTC
CAWSVSRGPYEQYF
>NA|TRBV27|TRBJ2-3|NA
TGTGCCAGCAGACCGACAGAGAAGGGCATAGATACGCAGTATTTT
CASRPTEKGIDTQYF
>NA|TRBV2|TRBJ2-7|TRBD2
TGTGCCAGCGCGACTAGCGCCTCCTACGAGCAGTACTTC
CASATSASYEQYF
>NA|TRBV14|TRBJ2-4|TRBD2
TGTGCCAGCAGCCAAGGGTGGCGGGGGGCGGGAGCCAAAAACATTCAGTACTTC
CASSQGWRGAGAKNIQYF
>NA|TRBV4-2|TRBJ2-1|TRBD2
TGTGCCAGCAGCCAAGAGGGACTAGCGGCTAGGTACAATGAGCAGTTCTTC
CASSQEGLAARYNEQFF
>few|TRBV6-1|TRBJ1-2|TRBD1
TGTGCCAGCAGTGAAAGTCCGGCAGGGGGAATGGGATATAACTATGGCTACACCTTC
CASSESPAGGMGYNYGYTF
>NA|TRBV5-1|TRBJ2-3|TRBD2
TGCGCCAGCTCTAGCGGGAGCCTAGCAGATACGCAGTATTTT
CASSSGSLADTQYF
>few|TRBV5-1|TRBJ2-2|TRBD2
TGCGCCAGCAGCTCAGGACTAGCGGGAATCTCCACCGGGGAGCTGTTTTTT
CASSSGLAGISTGELFF
>NA|TRBV19|TRBJ2-3|NA
TGTGCCAGTAGTAGCAACGGTGAGACGCAGTATTTT
CASSSNGETQYF
>NA|TRBV6-5|TRBJ2-3|TRBD1
TGTGCCAGCAGCAGACAGGGAACAGATACGCAGTATTTT
CASSRQGTDTQYF
>NA|TRBV5-1|TRBJ2-2|TRBD2
TGCGCCAGCAGCCTGGCCTCGTGGACTAGCCGGAGAGCAGCGAACACCGGGGAGCTGTTTTTT
CASSLASWTSRRAANTGELFF
>NA|TRBV4-1|TRBJ2-3|NA
TGCGCTAGGGGGTCTAGCACAGATACGCAGTATTTT
CARGSSTDTQYF
>NA|TRBV5-6|TRBJ2-3|TRBD2
TGTGCCAGCAGCCGCGCGCGACTTAGCGGGGGGGTTACAGATACGCAGTATTTT
CASSRARLSGGVTDTQYF
>NA|TRBV7-9|TRBJ1-3|TRBD1
TGTGCCAGCAGACCAAACTCACAGGGGACTGGAAACACCATATATTTT
CASRPNSQGTGNTIYF
>NA|TRBV10-2|TRBJ2-5|TRBD2
TGCGCCAGCAGCCTAGCGGGGGGGCTGGGGCAAGAGACCCAGTACTTC
CASSLAGGLGQETQYF
>NA|TRBV5-4|TRBJ2-3|TRBD1
TGTGCCAGCAGTCCGACAGGGGCTAGCACAGATACGCAGTATTTT
CASSPTGASTDTQYF
>NA|TRBV12-5|TRBJ2-1|TRBD2
TGTGCTAGTGGTTTGGCAATCATCTCGGGACTAGCGGGAGTCTATACCAATGAGCAGTTCTTC
CASGLAIISGLAGVYTNEQFF
>NA|TRBV30|TRBJ2-7|NA
TGTGCCTGGAGATCACAGGGTGACCCTTACGAGCAGTACTTC
CAWRSQGDPYEQYF
>once|TRBV5-4|TRBJ2-3|NA
TGTGCCAGCAGCTTGCGAGAGAGCGTAAATACGCAGTATTTT
CASSLRESVNTQYF